The 21 T cell receptor beta chains presented below share a single source sample, sequenced in a study of cytomegalovirus exposure and HLA in healthy donors (dated by TCRdb to between 2016 and 2019). Libraries were made using the immunoSEQ multiplex PCR assay. The multiplex PCR relied on a mix of 60 forward primers for TCR Vbeta segments and 13 reverse primers for TCR Jbeta segments. TCRdb obtained this table from immuneACCESS and retained in-frame rearrangements with V and J assigned. These tables miss some clones; where compared with another copy, unresolved V genes account for less than half of the shortfall, and the remainder is unexplained. A total of some 150,000 clones appear in this sample, 70% to 90% of them only once. Together, the top ten hold roughly 2.3% of the sample. The sequenced sample consisted of PBMCs. The receptors stem from a woman aged 18-30 years in good health and CMV-seronegative.

The genes are TRBV2 and TRBJ2-7; D may be TRBD2 (5 bases). The germline V gene has CDR1 SNHLY and CDR2 FYNNEI. The CDR3 has 13 amino acids. Deletions cut 7 bases from V and 9 bases from J, with 19 bases between. The CDR3 region has the DNA TGTGCCAGCACCCCAGGAGGTGGTTCCCGGCAGTACTTC. This translates into CASTPGGGSRQYF. Full variable domain (missing parts from reference TRBV2 and TRBJ2-7): EPEVTQTPSHQVTQMGQEVILRCVPISNHLYFYWYRQILGQKVEFLVSFYNNEISEKSEIFDDQFSVERPDGSNFTLKIRSTKLEDSAMYFCASTPGGGSRQYFGPGTRLTVT.

The rearrangement links TRBV28 to TRBJ1-5, with no clear D. The CDR3 has 12 residues. The V end was cut by 5 bases, the J end by 0 bases, with 2 bases between. Germline V gene lookup returns CDR1 MDHEN and CDR2 SYDVKM. In DNA, the CDR3 is TGTGCCAGCAGTCATAGCAATCAGCCCCAGCATTTT. Encoded protein: CASSHSNQPQHF.

This sequence joins TRBV18 and TRBJ1-1, with TRBD1 identical over 7 bases. V trimming: 3 bases; J trimming: 4 bases; junction bases outside the gene matches: 8. CDR1 is KGHSH and CDR2 is LQKENI in the germline V gene. This CDR3 contains 15 residues. CDR3 amino acids: CASSPETGWATEAFF. The CDR3 region has the DNA TGTGCCAGCTCACCGGAGACAGGGTGGGCCACTGAAGCTTTCTTT.

The rearrangement uses TRBV14 and TRBJ1-3; 8 bases are shared with TRBD1. Looked up from germline, CDR1 is SGHDN and CDR2 is FVKESK. The V segment lost 3 bases and the J segment 1 base; nucleotides outside the gene matches: 2. CDR3 length equals 15 residues. This CDR3 is CASSQQGASGNTIYF. Here the CDR3 DNA reads TGTGCCAGCAGCCAGCAGGGGGCTTCTGGAAACACCATATATTTT.

This rearrangement joins TRBV2 to TRBJ2-7, with TRBD1 identical over 8 bases. CDR1 is SNHLY and CDR2 is FYNNEI in the germline V gene. Trimming removed 5 bases from V and 2 bases from J; junction bases left unmatched: 8. The CDR3 runs 15 residues. CDR3 residues: CASSKGQGFPYEQYF. The CDR3 DNA is TGTGCCAGCAGTAAAGGACAGGGCTTTCCCTACGAGCAGTACTTC.

The V and J genes are TRBV28 and TRBJ2-2; no clear D. Germline lookup yields CDR1 MDHEN and CDR2 SYDVKM. This CDR3 comprises 14 residues. The ends were cut back, 2 bases at V and 7 bases at J, with 11 bases in the middle. CDR3 in DNA: TGTGCCAGCAGTTTAAGTGGCGGAGTCGGGGAGCTGTTTTTT. It encodes CASSLSGGVGELFF.

The chain links TRBV2 to TRBJ1-5, with 7 bases aligning to TRBD1. V was clipped by 6 bases and J by 2 bases; unmatched bases: 7. This CDR3 is built from 15 residues. Germline CDR1 reads SNHLY; CDR2 reads FYNNEI. CDR3 sequence: CASRPDRVGNQPQHF. CDR3 sequence (DNA): TGTGCCAGCAGACCCGACAGGGTGGGCAATCAGCCCCAGCATTTT. Full variable domain (missing parts from reference TRBV2 and TRBJ1-5): EPEVTQTPSHQVTQMGQEVILRCVPISNHLYFYWYRQILGQKVEFLVSFYNNEISEKSEIFDDQFSVERPDGSNFTLKIRSTKLEDSAMYFCASRPDRVGNQPQHFGDGTRLSIL.

This chain joins TRBV7-9 and TRBJ2-7; unclear D gene. V was clipped by 7 bases and J by 1 base, with 14 bases between them. The CDR3 length is 14 residues. Germline V gene sequence: CDR1 SEHNR, CDR2 FQNEAQ (reference sequence). CDR3 DNA: TGTGCCAGCATCGGGTCAGATTATTCCTACGAGCAGTACTTC. Residues: CASIGSDYSYEQYF.

This clone has only one observation. The chain uses TRBV30 and TRBJ1-2, with D maybe TRBD1 (6 bases). The V end lost 2 bases, the J end lost 8 bases, and 18 bases lay between the germline ends. Germline assignment: CDR1 GTSNPN and CDR2 SVGIG (reference sequence). There are 14 residues in the CDR3. CDR3 sequence reads: CAWSRWGGAWGYTF. Written as DNA, the CDR3 is TGTGCCTGGAGTAGGTGGGGGGGCGCCTGGGGCTACACCTTC.

This chain uses TRBV5-4 with TRBJ2-3; perhaps TRBD2 as D (5 bases). CDR3 length: 15 residues. Germline V gene sequence: CDR1 SGHNT, CDR2 YYREEE (reference sequence). The ends were cut back, 2 bases at V and 1 base at J, with 11 bases in the middle. CDR3 bases: TGTGCCAGCAGCTTCGGAGACTACCGCACAGATACGCAGTATTTT. Translating gives CASSFGDYRTDTQYF.

This chain links TRBV12-5 with TRBJ2-3; tentative D call: TRBD1 (6 bases). Between the trimmed V and J ends, which lost 5 bases and 14 bases, there was a span of 17 bases. This CDR3 is built from 12 residues. Per germline, CDR1 LGHNT and CDR2 FRNRAP. CDR3 coding DNA: TGTGCTAGTGGTATCCACACAGGGATTCCGTATTTT. Translated: CASGIHTGIPYF.

In the case of this clone: An end of the junction differs from the germline gene, which may be a read error. The CDR3 region is CSSRLLGPRAGSSYNEQFF. CDR3 DNA: TGTTCCAGCAGGCTACTTGGTCCCCGGGCGGGGAGCTCCTACAATGAGCAGTTCTTC. The chain carries TRBV7-9 and TRBJ2-1; D is perhaps TRBD2 (6 bases). The V gene's germline CDR1 is SEHNR and CDR2 FQNEAQ (reference sequence). The CDR3 loop spans 19 amino acids.

The chain is built from TRBV29-1 and TRBJ1-1; D is unresolved. The ends were cut back, 7 bases at V and 10 bases at J, with 16 bases in the middle. This CDR3 spans 11 amino acids. Per the germline V gene, CDR1 is SQVTM and CDR2 is ANQGSEA. The CDR3 coding sequence is TGCAGCGCAGAACGTTCCTCGGGAGCTTTCTTT. Translation: CSAERSSGAFF. The full variable domain, rest sourced from reference TRBV29-1 and TRBJ1-1, is SAVISQKPSRDICQRGTSLTIQCQVDSQVTMMFWYRQQPGQSLTLIATANQGSEATYESGFVIDKFPISRPNLTFSTLTVSNMSPEDSSIYLCSAERSSGAFFGQGTRLTVV.

The chain joins TRBV7-2 to TRBJ2-2; tentatively, D is TRBD2 (6 bases). Trimming removed 4 bases at V and 4 bases at J, with 16 bases between. Germline V gene sequence: CDR1 SGHTA, CDR2 FQGNSA. The CDR3 has 16 residues. CDR3 amino acids: CASSSETRKGTGELFF. The CDR3 DNA sequence: TGTGCCAGCAGCTCGGAGACTAGAAAGGGCACCGGGGAGCTGTTTTTT.

The chain combines TRBV11-2 with TRBJ1-2, with 7 bases identical to TRBD1. The CDR3 is 14 amino acids. CDR1 is SGHAT, CDR2 FQNNGV, per germline. V was clipped by 5 bases and J by 14 bases; unmatched bases: 17. CDR3 sequence: CASSDLRGPLGLTF. CDR3 in DNA: TGTGCCAGCAGCGACCTGAGGGGGCCCCTTGGGCTAACCTTC.

This chain joins TRBV6-6 and TRBJ1-1, with D possibly matching TRBD1 (5 bases). The CDR3 sequence is 14 residues long. Germline CDR1 MNHNY, CDR2 SVGAGI (reference sequence). V was clipped by 5 bases and J by 4 bases, with 14 bases between them. CDR3 DNA sequence: TGTGCCAGCAGTCCCGCAGGGTGGGGCACTGAAGCTTTCTTT. This translates into CASSPAGWGTEAFF.

Of note for this clone: The sample holds other DNA sequences that translate to the same CDR3. V gene TRBV7-2 combines with J gene TRBJ2-7, with TRBD1 matching over 7 bases. Germline V lookup: CDR1 SGHTA, CDR2 FQGNSA. With V trimmed by 5 bases and J by 4 bases, 8 bases remained unmatched. The CDR3 runs to 14 residues. CDR3 sequence (DNA): TGTGCCAGCAGCCCCCTTGGACAGGCATACGAGCAGTACTTC. Protein: CASSPLGQAYEQYF.

The chain joins TRBV19 to TRBJ1-6, with D possibly being TRBD1 (6 bases). Germline V gene data show CDR1 as LNHDA and CDR2 as SQIVND (reference sequence). V was clipped by 0 bases and J by 10 bases, with 10 bases between them. The CDR3 consists of 14 residues. CDR3 residues: CASSIEGAESPLHF. As DNA, the CDR3 is TGTGCCAGTAGTATAGAGGGGGCAGAATCACCCCTCCACTTT.

The chain combines TRBV6-1 with TRBJ2-2; perhaps TRBD1 as D (5 bases). CDR1 and CDR2 (germline): MNHNS, SASEGT. Trimming took 8 bases from V and 4 from J, leaving 14 bases between them. CDR3 size: 14 residues. CDR3 bases: TGTGCCAGCCCGGCAGGGCCGGCCACCGGGGAGCTGTTTTTT. Protein product: CASPAGPATGELFF.

This chain uses TRBV27 with TRBJ2-7; TRBD1 aligns across 9 bases. With V trimmed by 6 bases and J by 5 bases, 8 bases remained unmatched. Germline loops: CDR1 MNHEY, CDR2 SMNVEV (reference sequence). The CDR3 is 14 residues long. CDR3 region: CASSTTGGMNEQYF. CDR3 DNA: TGTGCCAGCAGCACCACAGGGGGCATGAACGAGCAGTACTTC.

The rearrangement links TRBV28 to TRBJ2-7; 11 positions match TRBD1. The V and J ends lost 1 base and 3 bases, in that order; junction bases with no gene match: 11. The V gene's germline CDR1 is MDHEN and CDR2 SYDVKM. The CDR3 runs 18 residues. The CDR3 loop reads CASSLSYAGTGGSYEQYF. In nucleotides, the CDR3 is TGTGCCAGCAGTTTATCATACGCCGGGACAGGGGGTAGCTACGAGCAGTACTTC. Based on the CDR3 plus reference TRBV28 and TRBJ2-7, the full variable domain is DVKVTQSSRYLVKRTGEKVFLECVQDMDHENMFWYRQDPGLGLRLIYFSYDVKMKEKGDIPEGYSVSREKKERFSLILESASTNQTSMYLCASSLSYAGTGGSYEQYFGPGTRLTVT.